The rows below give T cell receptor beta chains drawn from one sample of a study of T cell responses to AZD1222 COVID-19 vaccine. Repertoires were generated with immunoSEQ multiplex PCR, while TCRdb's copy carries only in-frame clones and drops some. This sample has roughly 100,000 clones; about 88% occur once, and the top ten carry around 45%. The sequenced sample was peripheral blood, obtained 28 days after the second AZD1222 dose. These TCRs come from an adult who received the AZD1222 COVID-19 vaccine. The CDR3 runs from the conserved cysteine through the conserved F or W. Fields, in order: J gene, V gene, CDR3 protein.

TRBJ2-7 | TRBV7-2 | CASSKFRTGGNEQYF
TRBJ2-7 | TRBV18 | CASSPTGGEQYF
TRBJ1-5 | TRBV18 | CASSPEVGPQHF
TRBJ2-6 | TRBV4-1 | CASSQASGANVLTF
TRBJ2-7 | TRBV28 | CASTARPSYEQYF
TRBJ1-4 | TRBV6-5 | CASSYSNRGEKLFF
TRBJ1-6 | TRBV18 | CASSQGNNSPLHF
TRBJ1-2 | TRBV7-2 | CASSSRVAGGRGYTF
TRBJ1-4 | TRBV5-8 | CASSKGQTNEKLFF
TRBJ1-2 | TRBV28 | CASSLGGFYGYTF
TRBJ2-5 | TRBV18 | CASSPGNRQETQYF
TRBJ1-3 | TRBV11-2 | CASSLEGYGNTIYF
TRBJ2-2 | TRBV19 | CASSPRQGLLTGELFF
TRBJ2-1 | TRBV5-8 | CASGQGLAAYNEQFF
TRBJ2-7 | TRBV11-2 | CASSSGSEQYF
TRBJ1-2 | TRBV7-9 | CASDKGDGYTF
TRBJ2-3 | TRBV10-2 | CASRDGTSGTDTQYF
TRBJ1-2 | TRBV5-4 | CASSLRQAYGYTF
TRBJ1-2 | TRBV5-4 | CASSKRIRGDYGYTF
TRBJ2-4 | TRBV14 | CASSQGGAAKNIQYF